Only a few counts were recorded for the clone carrying this T cell receptor beta chain. The CDR3 contains 17 residues. Germline V gene lookup returns CDR1 ENHRY and CDR2 SYGVKD. Germline trimming cut 0 bases from V and 10 bases from J; bases unmatched to any gene: 9. The data were obtained in a study of human T cells and chemical hapten exposure. Indicated time point: patch test 1, 2 weeks after DPC sensitization. Treatment in this sample: therapeutic diphenylcyclopropenone sensitization with weekly scalp DPC. One entry per CDR3 protein results from TCRdb running MiXCR on the RACE reads. The sample includes 340,000 or so distinct CDR3 sequences, around 7% of them seen just once.

The material was whole blood, obtained in connection with sensitization to the hapten diphenylcyclopropenone (DPC). The source of this sequence is a woman between 18 and 29 years old with alopecia areata. Some clones in this sample may be carry-over from other donors' samples. This chain connects TRBV10-3 to TRBJ2-1; the match to TRBD2 covers 13 bases. Here the CDR3 reads CAISESITSGGAQEQFF. The CDR3 DNA follows: TGTGCCATCAGTGAGTCGATAACTAGCGGGGGGGCACAAGAGCAGTTCTTC.